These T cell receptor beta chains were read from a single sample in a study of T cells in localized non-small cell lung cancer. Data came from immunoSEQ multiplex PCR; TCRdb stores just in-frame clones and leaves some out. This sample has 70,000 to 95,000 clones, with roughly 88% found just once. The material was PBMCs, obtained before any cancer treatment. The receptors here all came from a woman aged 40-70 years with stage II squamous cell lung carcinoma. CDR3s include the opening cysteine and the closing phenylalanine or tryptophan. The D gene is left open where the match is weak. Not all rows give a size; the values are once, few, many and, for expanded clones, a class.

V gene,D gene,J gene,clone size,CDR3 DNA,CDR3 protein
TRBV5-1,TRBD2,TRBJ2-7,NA,TGCGCCAGCAGCTCCTATAGCGGGAGCGGGGAGCAGTACTTC,CASSSYSGSGEQYF
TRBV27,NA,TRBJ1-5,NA,TGTGCCAGCAGCCTAATCGGGGTCAATCAGCCCCAGCATTTT,CASSLIGVNQPQHF
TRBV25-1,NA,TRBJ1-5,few,TGTGCCAGCGCCACGGGGGGCAATCAGCCCCAGCATTTT,CASATGGNQPQHF
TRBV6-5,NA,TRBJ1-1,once,TGTGCCAGCATAGGCGTGAACACTGAAGCTTTCTTT,CASIGVNTEAFF
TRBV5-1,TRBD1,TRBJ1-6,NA,TGCGCCAGCAGCCCCCGGGACAGGGAAGGGTCACCCCTCCACTTT,CASSPRDREGSPLHF
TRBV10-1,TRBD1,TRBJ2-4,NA,TGCGCCAGCAGTCCCGGGACAGGGGCGGGAAACATTCAGTACTTC,CASSPGTGAGNIQYF
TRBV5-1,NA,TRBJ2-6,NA,TGCGCCAGCAGCTTGGGTGGGTCTGGGGCCAACGTCCTGACTTTC,CASSLGGSGANVLTF
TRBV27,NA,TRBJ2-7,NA,TGTGCCAGCAGCCGAGTTCCAGATCTAAAAACCTACGAGCAGTACTTC,CASSRVPDLKTYEQYF
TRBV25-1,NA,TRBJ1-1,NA,TGTGCCAGCAGTGAAAAAGGGAACACTGAAGCTTTCTTT,CASSEKGNTEAFF
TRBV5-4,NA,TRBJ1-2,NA,TGTGCCAGCAGCTCTGCCCGGAACTATGGCTACACCTTC,CASSSARNYGYTF
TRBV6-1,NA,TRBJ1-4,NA,TGTGCCAGCAGTGAAGCTCGAGGTTTGACTGAAAAACTGTTTTTT,CASSEARGLTEKLFF
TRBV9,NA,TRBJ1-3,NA,TGTGCCAGCAGCCCCCGTTGGATTGGTTCTGGGGCCTCTGGAAACACCATATATTTT,CASSPRWIGSGASGNTIYF
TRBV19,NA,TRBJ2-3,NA,TGTGCCAGTAGGGCCAGGGACTTCCTCACAGATACGCAGTATTTT,CASRARDFLTDTQYF
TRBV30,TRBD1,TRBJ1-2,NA,TGTGCCTGGCAGGGGGCTAGCTATGGCTACACCTTC,CAWQGASYGYTF
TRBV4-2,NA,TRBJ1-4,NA,TGTGCCAGCAGCCAAGAAAGAGATAATGAAAAACTGTTTTTT,CASSQERDNEKLFF
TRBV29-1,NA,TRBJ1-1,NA,TGCAGCGCCGAGACAGGAGTGAACACTGAAGCTTTCTTT,CSAETGVNTEAFF
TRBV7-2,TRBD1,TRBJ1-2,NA,TGTGCCAGCAGCCCCGGGACAGTCTATGGCTACACCTTC,CASSPGTVYGYTF
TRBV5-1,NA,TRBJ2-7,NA,TGCGCCAGCAGCTTGGAGGCTTTTAGCTCCTACGAGCAGTACTTC,CASSLEAFSSYEQYF
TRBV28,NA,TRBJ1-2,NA,TGTGCCAGCAGTTCATACCGGGACGGCGTAGGGGCTGGCTACACCTTC,CASSSYRDGVGAGYTF
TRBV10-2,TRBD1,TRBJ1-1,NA,TGCGCCAGCAGTGGGGCTTCTACAGGGGGCGATACCGGGGAAGCTTTCTTT,CASSGASTGGDTGEAFF
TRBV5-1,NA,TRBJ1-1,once,TGCGCCAGCAGCTTACACAGGGATACTGAAGCTTTCTTT,CASSLHRDTEAFF
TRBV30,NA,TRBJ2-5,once,TGTGCCTGGAGTGTACAGGTCAAGGAGACCCAGTACTTC,CAWSVQVKETQYF
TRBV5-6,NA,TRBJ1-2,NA,TGTGCCAGCAGCTTTTATAACGGATTGGTTAGTAACTATGGCTACACCTTC,CASSFYNGLVSNYGYTF
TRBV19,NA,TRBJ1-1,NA,TGTGCCCACCACACTGAAGCTTTCTTT,CAHHTEAFF
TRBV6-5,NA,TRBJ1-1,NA,TGTGCCAGCAGTTACCGAACAGGGAACACTGAAGCTTTCTTT,CASSYRTGNTEAFF
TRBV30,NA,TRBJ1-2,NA,TGTGCCTGGAGTGCACCGCCCGATGGCTACACCTTC,CAWSAPPDGYTF
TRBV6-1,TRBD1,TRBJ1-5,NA,TGTGCCAGCCTCGCGGGGACAGGGCGAACTCAGCCCCAGCATTTT,CASLAGTGRTQPQHF
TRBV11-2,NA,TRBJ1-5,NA,TGTGCCAGCAGCTTAGATTGGGCAGGGGACCAGCCCCAGCATTTT,CASSLDWAGDQPQHF
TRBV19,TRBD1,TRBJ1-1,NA,TGTGCCAGTAGTCGTTTCAGGGGGTCGAGCACTGAAGCTTTCTTT,CASSRFRGSSTEAFF
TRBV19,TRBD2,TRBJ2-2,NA,TGTGCCACCGCGAGGGGACTAGCGGGATCCACCGGGGAGCTGTTTTTT,CATARGLAGSTGELFF
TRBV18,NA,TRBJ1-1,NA,TGTGCCAGCTCCTTACCGGGGAACACTGAAGCTTTCTTT,CASSLPGNTEAFF
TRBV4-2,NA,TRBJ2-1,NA,TGTGCCAGCAGCCAAGCGGCACCGACTTCAATGGGGCAGTTCTTC,CASSQAAPTSMGQFF
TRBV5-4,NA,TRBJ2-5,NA,TGTGCCAGCAGCCCCCGGGGCCCAGAGACCCAGTACTTC,CASSPRGPETQYF
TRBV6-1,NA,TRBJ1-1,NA,TGTGCCAGCAGGGCCCGGGCGGAAACAGGAACTGAAGCTTTCTTT,CASRARAETGTEAFF
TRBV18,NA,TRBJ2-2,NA,TGTGCCAGCTCAAGCCCCTCCGGGACCTACTACACCGGGGAGCTGTTTTTT,CASSSPSGTYYTGELFF
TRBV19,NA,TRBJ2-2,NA,TGTGCCAGTACCGATCGGACTGTGACCGGGGAGCTGTTTTTT,CASTDRTVTGELFF
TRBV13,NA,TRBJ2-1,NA,TGTGCCAGCACCACAGGGGAAGGAGGGCCGGGGAATGAGCAGTTCTTC,CASTTGEGGPGNEQFF
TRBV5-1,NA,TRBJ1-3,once,TGCGCCAGCAGCTTGACGCTGGGAAACACCATATATTTT,CASSLTLGNTIYF
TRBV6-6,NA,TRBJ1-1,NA,TGTGCCAGCAGACAAAGAGAGAACGCTGAAGCTTTCTTT,CASRQRENAEAFF
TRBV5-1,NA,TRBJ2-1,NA,TGCGCCAGCAGCCGAACTAGGGAGCAGTTCTTC,CASSRTREQFF
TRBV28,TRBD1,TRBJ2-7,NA,TGTGCCAGCAGTTCGGACAGGACCGGCTACGAGCAGTACTTC,CASSSDRTGYEQYF
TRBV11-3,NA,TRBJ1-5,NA,TGTGCCAGCAGCTCTTCCAAGGGGAAGCCCCAGCATTTT,CASSSSKGKPQHF
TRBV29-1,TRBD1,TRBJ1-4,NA,TGCAGCGCGGGACAGGGAAGGGAAAAACTGTTTTTT,CSAGQGREKLFF
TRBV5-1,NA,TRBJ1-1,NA,TGCGCCAGCAGCCCCTCCGGCGGGGGCTATAACACTGAAGCTTTCTTT,CASSPSGGGYNTEAFF
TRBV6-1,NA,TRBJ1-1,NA,TGTGCCAGCAGCCTAAGTCGTGACACTGAAGCTTTCTTT,CASSLSRDTEAFF
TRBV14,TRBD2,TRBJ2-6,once,TGTGCCAGCAGCCACAAAATGGCTAGCGGAAGCTCTGGGGCCAACGTCCTGACTTTC,CASSHKMASGSSGANVLTF
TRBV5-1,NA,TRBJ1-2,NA,TGCGCCAGCAGCTTGGGCCACGGTGGCTACACCTTC,CASSLGHGGYTF
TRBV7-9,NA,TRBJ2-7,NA,TGTGCCAGCAGCTCCGGACCCGAGCAGTACTTC,CASSSGPEQYF
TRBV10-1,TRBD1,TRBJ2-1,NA,TGCGCCAGCAGTAAGGGACAGAGGTTGGACAATGAGCAGTTCTTC,CASSKGQRLDNEQFF
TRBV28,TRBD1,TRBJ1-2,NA,TGTGCCAGCAGTTCCCCGGGACAGGGGGAACGTGGCTACACCTTC,CASSSPGQGERGYTF
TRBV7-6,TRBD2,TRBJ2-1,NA,TGTGCCAGCAGCTTAGTAGGCGGGAGGCGGAATGAGCAGTTCTTC,CASSLVGGRRNEQFF